This TCR beta chain was recorded in a study of blood T cell repertoires in COVID-19. In the original workflow: For nucleated cells, counts were estimated from reference gene primer amplification. Assay used: immunoSEQ multiplex PCR; TCRdb lists only in-frame clones, some missing. That table gives V, J and clone size, and the DNA gave D and trimming. The table includes 60,000 to 65,000 clones, 84% detected once. Seattle enrolled patients during active infection and tracked them longitudinally. CDR1 and CDR2 (germline): LNHDA, SQIVND (reference sequence). V shed 7 bases and J 4 bases; nucleotides not matched to a gene: 7. CDR3 size: 14 residues.

The specimen was peripheral blood. The chain recombines TRBV19 with TRBJ1-1; TRBD1 matches 9 bases. The receptor comes from a man in his sixties with COVID-19, enrolled during active disease. This CDR3 is CASILGTGFTEAFF. CDR3 sequence (DNA): TGTGCCAGTATCCTCGGGACAGGGTTCACTGAAGCTTTCTTT.